These T cell receptor beta chains were read from a single sample in a study of shared clonotypes between healthy human individuals. Sequenced by immunoSEQ multiplex PCR; TCRdb stores in-frame clones only, minus some. The sample holds around 940,000 clones, 76% seen once. The sample consisted of memory CD4+ T cells sorted from blood. These receptors were taken from a man younger than 35 in good health. Both conserved end residues are part of each CDR3. Each record gives: V gene, J gene, D gene, clone size, CDR3 DNA, CDR3 protein. The D gene is left open where the match is weak. Rows may omit the clone size; those that give it use once, few, many or a size class.

V gene: TRBV10-2
J gene: TRBJ1-4
D gene: .
clone size: once
CDR3 DNA: TGCGCCAGTGGCCGACAAGGATGGGCGGTGGGTGAAAAACTGTTTTTT
CDR3 protein: CASGRQGWAVGEKLFF

V gene: TRBV19
J gene: TRBJ1-5
D gene: .
clone size: few
CDR3 DNA: TGTGCCAGCACCGGGCGGGGAGGTCAGCCCCAGCATTTT
CDR3 protein: CASTGRGGQPQHF

V gene: TRBV9
J gene: TRBJ2-7
D gene: TRBD1
clone size: .
CDR3 DNA: TGTGCCAGCAGCCGTACAGGGGGCGCCTCCTCCTACGAGCAGTACTTC
CDR3 protein: CASSRTGGASSYEQYF

V gene: TRBV5-4
J gene: TRBJ2-7
D gene: TRBD1
clone size: .
CDR3 DNA: TGTGCCAGCAGCTTTGGATCGGACAGGGATTCCTACGAGCAGTACTTC
CDR3 protein: CASSFGSDRDSYEQYF

V gene: TRBV11-2
J gene: TRBJ2-3
D gene: .
clone size: few
CDR3 DNA: TGTGCCAGCAGCAAAAACCCCAGGGGAGATACGCAGTATTTT
CDR3 protein: CASSKNPRGDTQYF

V gene: TRBV5-1
J gene: TRBJ1-5
D gene: .
clone size: .
CDR3 DNA: TGCGCCAGCGGGTTGGGGGACGGACAGCCCCAGCATTTT
CDR3 protein: CASGLGDGQPQHF

V gene: TRBV2
J gene: TRBJ1-1
D gene: .
clone size: .
CDR3 DNA: TGTGCCAGCAGATCCAGACAGGTTTACACTGAAGCTTTCTTT
CDR3 protein: CASRSRQVYTEAFF

V gene: TRBV7-2
J gene: TRBJ2-7
D gene: TRBD1
clone size: .
CDR3 DNA: TGTGCCAGCAGCTACGGACAGGGTAGTAGCGAGCAGTACTTC
CDR3 protein: CASSYGQGSSEQYF

V gene: TRBV11-1
J gene: TRBJ2-1
D gene: TRBD2
clone size: .
CDR3 DNA: TGTGCCAGCAGCCCCAGCGGGGGGTCTAACAATGAGCAGTTCTTC
CDR3 protein: CASSPSGGSNNEQFF

V gene: TRBV5-1
J gene: TRBJ2-7
D gene: TRBD2
clone size: .
CDR3 DNA: TGCGCCAGCAGCCCGGGACTAGCGGGTAATTCATTTTACGAGCAGTACTTC
CDR3 protein: CASSPGLAGNSFYEQYF

V gene: TRBV5-1
J gene: TRBJ2-1
D gene: TRBD1
clone size: .
CDR3 DNA: TGCGCCAGCAGCCCGGGACAGGGAATCAATGAGCAGTTCTTC
CDR3 protein: CASSPGQGINEQFF

V gene: TRBV5-1
J gene: TRBJ2-3
D gene: .
clone size: .
CDR3 DNA: TGCGCCAGCAGGTGGGGGAGCACAGATACGCAGTATTTT
CDR3 protein: CASRWGSTDTQYF